These 12 T cell receptor beta chains were all obtained from the same sample, sequenced in a study of post-analysis software for immune sequencing data. For these receptors, no antigen is known. Researchers reported that TCR beta cDNA libraries carried unique molecular identifiers. In TCRdb, the PCR reads were re-called with MiXCR into one record per CDR3 protein. The sample has fewer than 850,000 distinct CDR3 sequences; 25% to 30% are singletons. Study-level findings and limits: TRBV5-6, TRBV5-1 and TRBV20-1 were among a handful of TRBV segments more frequent in patients than controls.

Sequenced: blood. The receptors come from a girl between 5 and 17 years old with multiple sclerosis.

As concerns this clonotype: The conserved phenylalanine or tryptophan normally closing the CDR3 is absent here, so this likely arose from a read error. The gene calls are TRBV28 and TRBJ2-4; no reliable D call. The CDR3 totals 15 residues. Germline lookup yields CDR1 MDHEN and CDR2 SYDVKM. Trimming removed 3 bases at V and 3 bases at J, with 12 bases between. CDR3 in amino acids: CASSFTRTDKNIQYL. In DNA form, the CDR3 reads TGTGCCAGCAGTTTTACCAGGACGGACAAAAACATTCAGTACTTA.

This clonotype showed up just once. The rearrangement uses TRBV28 and TRBJ1-5; perhaps TRBD1 as D (5 bases). The CDR3 is 15 amino acids. The V gene's germline CDR1 is MDHEN and CDR2 SYDVKM. The V end was cut by 5 bases, the J end by 0 bases, with 11 bases between. CDR3 coding DNA: TGTGCCAGCAGTCTGTGGGGGAGTAGCAATCAGCCCCAGCATTTT. This encodes CASSLWGSSNQPQHF. Complete variable domain (other parts from reference TRBV28 and TRBJ1-5): DVKVTQSSRYLVKRTGEKVFLECVQDMDHENMFWYRQDPGLGLRLIYFSYDVKMKEKGDIPEGYSVSREKKERFSLILESASTNQTSMYLCASSLWGSSNQPQHFGDGTRLSIL.

A few counts support this clonotype. The rearrangement links TRBV20-1 to TRBJ1-2; 10 nucleotides align to TRBD1. Germline V gene data show CDR1 as DFQATT and CDR2 as SNEGSKA (reference sequence). V lost 3 bases, J lost 0 bases, and 13 bases stayed unmatched. The CDR3 has 18 residues. CDR3 amino acids: CSARALTGTGVANYGYTF. Here the CDR3 DNA reads TGCAGTGCTAGGGCATTGACCGGGACAGGGGTTGCTAACTATGGCTACACCTTC.

A remark on this clonotype: One junction end disagrees with the germline gene, perhaps due to a read error. The chain combines TRBV10-1 with TRBJ2-7, with D maybe TRBD2 (5 bases). The germline CDR1 and CDR2 sequences are WNHNN and SYGVQD (reference sequence). There are 14 residues in the CDR3. The CDR3 here is CASSESNRGYELYF. CDR3 nucleotide sequence: TGCGCCAGCAGTGAGTCTAATCGGGGTTACGAGCTGTACTTC.

This chain connects TRBV4-3 to TRBJ1-5; no definite D call. Looked up from germline, CDR1 is LGHNA and CDR2 is YSLEER. V lost 0 bases and J 6 bases, leaving 18 bases between the germline ends. The length of the CDR3 is 17 residues. As DNA, the CDR3 is TGCGCCAGCAGCCAAGATCACCCACCGGCCCGAGGTCAGCCCCAGCATTTT. Its protein product is CASSQDHPPARGQPQHF.

This clonotype was detected only a few times. The chain uses TRBV6-6 and TRBJ2-5, with D possibly matching TRBD1 (6 bases). CDR3 size: 15 residues. Germline values: CDR1 MNHNY, CDR2 SVGAGI (reference sequence). With 5 bases removed from V and 5 bases from J, the gap between germline ends came to 18 bases. The CDR3 DNA follows: TGTGCCAGCAGTCTCTACCCGACAGGCCGGGAGACCCAGTACTTC. This translates into CASSLYPTGRETQYF.

This clonotype has only a few counts. The chain is built from TRBV29-1 and TRBJ1-2; D ambiguous. V shed 6 bases and J shed 5 bases, with 25 bases lying between them. Germline CDR1 SQVTM, CDR2 ANQGSEA. There are 16 residues in the CDR3. The CDR3 region has the DNA TGCAGCGTGCCGAGTGCTGAACCCAGCGGCGGGTATGGCTACACCTTC. Protein sequence: CSVPSAEPSGGYGYTF. The complete variable domain, with remaining parts taken from reference TRBV29-1 and TRBJ1-2, reads SAVISQKPSRDICQRGTSLTIQCQVDSQVTMMFWYRQQPGQSLTLIATANQGSEATYESGFVIDKFPISRPNLTFSTLTVSNMSPEDSSIYLCSVPSAEPSGGYGYTFGSGTRLTVV.

The chain is built from TRBV7-9 and TRBJ1-2; D ambiguous. Germline V gives CDR1 SEHNR, CDR2 FQNEAQ (reference sequence). Trimming removed 3 bases from V and 6 bases from J, with 5 bases in between. CDR3 length: 11 residues. The CDR3: CASSFKDGYTF. For the CDR3, the DNA is TGTGCCAGCAGCTTCAAGGATGGCTACACCTTC.

For this clonotype: Relative to the germline gene, one junction end is altered; a read error may explain this. The chain uses TRBV28 and TRBJ2-1; D ambiguous. This CDR3 spans 15 amino acids. Germline V gene sequence: CDR1 MDHEN, CDR2 SYDVKM. The CDR3 DNA follows: TGTGCCAGCAGTTTACGTACTCAAACCTACAATGAGCGGTTCTTC. Protein: CASSLRTQTYNERFF.

The chain combines TRBV3-1 with TRBJ1-3; D call uncertain. The germline V and J ends were trimmed by 0 bases and 5 bases, with 8 bases remaining between them. The CDR3 has 14 residues. CDR1 is LGHDT, CDR2 YNNKEL, per germline (reference sequence). CDR3: CASSQESTRNTIYF. DNA for the CDR3: TGTGCCAGCAGCCAAGAATCGACCCGAAACACCATATATTTT.

Concerning this clonotype: One base away lies a much larger clone, so this may be a sequencing read error. The chain links TRBV29-1 to TRBJ2-5, with D uncertain. The CDR3 length is 12 residues. Germline assignment: CDR1 SQVTM and CDR2 ANQGSEA. V gave up 4 bases and J gave up 11 bases, with 17 bases separating them. CDR3 sequence (DNA): TGCAGCGTTGTTTACGGGTACAATGAGCAGTACTTC. Translating it yields CSVVYGYNEQYF.

The genes are TRBV15 and TRBJ1-5, with 7 bases fitting TRBD1. The V gene's germline CDR1 is LNHNV and CDR2 YYDKDF (reference sequence). The junction had 11 bases not matched to a gene; V was cut back by 0 bases and J by 0 bases. The CDR3 covers 19 residues. In nucleotides, the CDR3 is TGTGCCACCAGCAGAGATTTCAGGACAGGCCAAAATAGCAATCAGCCCCAGCATTTT. Translated: CATSRDFRTGQNSNQPQHF.